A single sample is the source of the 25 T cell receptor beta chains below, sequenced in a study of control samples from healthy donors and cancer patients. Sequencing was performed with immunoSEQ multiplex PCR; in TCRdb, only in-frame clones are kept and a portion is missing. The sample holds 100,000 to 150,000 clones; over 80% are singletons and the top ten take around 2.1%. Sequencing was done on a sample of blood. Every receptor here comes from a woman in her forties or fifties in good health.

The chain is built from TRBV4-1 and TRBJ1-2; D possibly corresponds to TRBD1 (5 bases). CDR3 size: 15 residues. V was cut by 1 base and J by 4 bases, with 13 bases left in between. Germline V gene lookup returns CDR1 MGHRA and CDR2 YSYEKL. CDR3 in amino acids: CASSQVRGGSYGYTF. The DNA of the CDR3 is TGCGCCAGCAGCCAAGTTAGGGGCGGATCCTATGGCTACACCTTC.

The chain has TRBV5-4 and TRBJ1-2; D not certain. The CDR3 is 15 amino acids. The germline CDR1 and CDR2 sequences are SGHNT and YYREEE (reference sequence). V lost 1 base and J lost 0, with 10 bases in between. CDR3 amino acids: CASSLFQISNYGYTF. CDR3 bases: TGTGCCAGCAGCTTGTTCCAGATATCTAACTATGGCTACACCTTC.

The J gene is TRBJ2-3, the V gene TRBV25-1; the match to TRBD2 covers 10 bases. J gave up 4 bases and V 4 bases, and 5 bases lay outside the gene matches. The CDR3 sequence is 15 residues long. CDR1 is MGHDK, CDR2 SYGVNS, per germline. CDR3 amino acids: CASSATSGPSDTQYF. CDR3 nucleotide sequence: TGTGCCAGCAGTGCGACTAGCGGGCCCTCAGATACGCAGTATTTT.

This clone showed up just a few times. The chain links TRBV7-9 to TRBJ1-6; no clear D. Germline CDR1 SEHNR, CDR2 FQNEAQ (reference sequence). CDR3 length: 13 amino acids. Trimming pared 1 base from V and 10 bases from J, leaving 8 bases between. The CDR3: CASSLDGLSPLHF. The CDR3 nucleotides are TGTGCCAGCAGCTTAGATGGGTTATCACCCCTCCACTTT.

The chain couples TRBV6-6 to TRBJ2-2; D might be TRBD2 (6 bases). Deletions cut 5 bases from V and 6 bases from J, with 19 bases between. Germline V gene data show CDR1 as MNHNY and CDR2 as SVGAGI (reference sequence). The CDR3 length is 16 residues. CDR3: CASSPGPSGTAGELFF. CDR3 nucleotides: TGTGCCAGCAGTCCAGGTCCAAGTGGGACTGCCGGGGAGCTGTTTTTT.

The CDR3 DNA follows: TGTGCCAGCAGCTTAGTAGTTTTGGGACAGCAAAATCAGCCCCAGCATTTT. Translating it yields CASSLVVLGQQNQPQHF. This rearrangement joins TRBV7-9 to TRBJ1-5; 7 bases are a match to TRBD1. The V and J ends lost 1 base and 4 bases, in that order; junction bases with no gene match: 10. This CDR3 comprises 17 residues. Germline V CDR1 and CDR2: SEHNR, FQNEAQ (reference sequence).

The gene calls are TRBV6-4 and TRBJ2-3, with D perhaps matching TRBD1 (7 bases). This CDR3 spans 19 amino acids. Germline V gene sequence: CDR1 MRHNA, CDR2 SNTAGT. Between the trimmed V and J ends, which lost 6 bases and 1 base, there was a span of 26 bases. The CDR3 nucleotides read TGTGCCAGCAGAGAGGGGGGCACAGGGGTAGGAGGGGGCACAGATACGCAGTATTTT. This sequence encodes CASREGGTGVGGGTDTQYF.

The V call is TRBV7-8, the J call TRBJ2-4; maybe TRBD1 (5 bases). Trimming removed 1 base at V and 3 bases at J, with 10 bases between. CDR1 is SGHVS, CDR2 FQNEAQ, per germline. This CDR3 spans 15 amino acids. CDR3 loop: CASSLEGRGKNIQYF. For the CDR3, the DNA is TGTGCCAGCAGCTTAGAGGGGCGAGGCAAAAACATTCAGTACTTC.

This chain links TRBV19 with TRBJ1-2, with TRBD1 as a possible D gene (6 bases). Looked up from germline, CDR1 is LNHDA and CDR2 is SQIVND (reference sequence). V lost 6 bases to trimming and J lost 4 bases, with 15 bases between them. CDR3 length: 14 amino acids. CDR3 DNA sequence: TGTGCCAGTAGACCAGACAGGACCCTCTATGGCTACACCTTC. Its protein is CASRPDRTLYGYTF.

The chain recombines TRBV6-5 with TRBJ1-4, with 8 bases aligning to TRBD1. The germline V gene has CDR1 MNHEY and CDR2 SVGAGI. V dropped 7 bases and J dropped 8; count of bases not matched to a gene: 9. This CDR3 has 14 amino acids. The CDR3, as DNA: TGTGCCAGCAAGACAGGACAGGGACGGGAAAAACTGTTTTTT. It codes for CASKTGQGREKLFF.

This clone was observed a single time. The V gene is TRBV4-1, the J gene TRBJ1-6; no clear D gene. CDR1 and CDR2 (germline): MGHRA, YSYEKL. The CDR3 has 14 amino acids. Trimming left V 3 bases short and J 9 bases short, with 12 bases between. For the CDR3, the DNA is TGCGCCAGCAGCCAGGGGATTGATGGTTCACCCCTCCACTTT. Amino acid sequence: CASSQGIDGSPLHF.

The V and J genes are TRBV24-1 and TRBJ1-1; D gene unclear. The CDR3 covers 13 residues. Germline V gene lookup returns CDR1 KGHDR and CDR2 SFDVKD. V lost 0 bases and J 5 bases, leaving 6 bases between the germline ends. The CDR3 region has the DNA TGTGCCACCAGTGATTTGATGCAGACTGAAGCTTTCTTT. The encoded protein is CATSDLMQTEAFF.

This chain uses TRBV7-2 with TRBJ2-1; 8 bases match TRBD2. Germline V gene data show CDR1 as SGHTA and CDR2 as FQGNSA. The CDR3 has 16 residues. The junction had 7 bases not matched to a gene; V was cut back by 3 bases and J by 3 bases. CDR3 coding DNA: TGTGCCAGCAGCTTCCAAAGCGGGGGTATCTACAATGAGCAGTTCTTC. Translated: CASSFQSGGIYNEQFF. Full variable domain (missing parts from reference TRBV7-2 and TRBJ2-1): GAGVSQSPSNKVTEKGKDVELRCDPISGHTALYWYRQSLGQGLEFLIYFQGNSAPDKSGLPSDRFSAERTGGSVSTLTIQRTQQEDSAVYLCASSFQSGGIYNEQFFGPGTRLTVL.

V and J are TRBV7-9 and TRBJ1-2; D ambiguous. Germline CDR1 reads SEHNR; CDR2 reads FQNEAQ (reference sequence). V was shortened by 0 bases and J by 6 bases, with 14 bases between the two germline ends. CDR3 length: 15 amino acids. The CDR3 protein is CASSLAVRYRDGYTF. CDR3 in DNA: TGTGCCAGCAGCTTAGCGGTCAGGTATAGGGATGGCTACACCTTC.

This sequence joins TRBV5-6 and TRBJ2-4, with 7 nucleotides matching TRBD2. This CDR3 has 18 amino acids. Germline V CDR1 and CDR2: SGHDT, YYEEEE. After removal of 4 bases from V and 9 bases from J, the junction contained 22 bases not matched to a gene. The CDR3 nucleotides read TGTGCCAGCAGCCGTGCGTGGGGAGGGCCACAAAGTGAGAGCATTCAGTACTTC. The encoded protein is CASSRAWGGPQSESIQYF.

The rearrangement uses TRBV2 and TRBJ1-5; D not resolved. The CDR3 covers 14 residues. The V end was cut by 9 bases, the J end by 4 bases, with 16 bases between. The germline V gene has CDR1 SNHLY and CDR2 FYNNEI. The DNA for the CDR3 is TGTGCCAGTTCGGGGAATAGCGAGAATCAGCCCCAGCATTTT. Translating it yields CASSGNSENQPQHF.

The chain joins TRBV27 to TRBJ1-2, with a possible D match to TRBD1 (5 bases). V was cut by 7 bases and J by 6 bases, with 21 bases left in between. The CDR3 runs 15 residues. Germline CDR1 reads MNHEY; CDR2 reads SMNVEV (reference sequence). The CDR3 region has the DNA TGTGCCAGCACCCGATCGGGCCGTCGAGGGGATGGCTACACCTTC. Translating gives CASTRSGRRGDGYTF.

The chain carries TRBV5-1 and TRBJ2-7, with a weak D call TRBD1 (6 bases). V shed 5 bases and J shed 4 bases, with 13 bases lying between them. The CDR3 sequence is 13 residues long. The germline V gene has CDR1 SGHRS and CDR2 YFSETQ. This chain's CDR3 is CASSPGQIYEQYF. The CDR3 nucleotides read TGCGCCAGCAGTCCCGGACAGATTTACGAGCAGTACTTC.

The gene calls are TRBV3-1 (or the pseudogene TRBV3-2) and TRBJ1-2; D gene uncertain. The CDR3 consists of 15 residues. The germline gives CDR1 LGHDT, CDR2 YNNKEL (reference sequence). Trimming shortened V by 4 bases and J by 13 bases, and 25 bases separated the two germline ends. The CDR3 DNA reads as TGTGCCAGCAGCCTTAGCAGTCCGCGAGGAGTGGCTAGCACCTTC. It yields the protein CASSLSSPRGVASTF.

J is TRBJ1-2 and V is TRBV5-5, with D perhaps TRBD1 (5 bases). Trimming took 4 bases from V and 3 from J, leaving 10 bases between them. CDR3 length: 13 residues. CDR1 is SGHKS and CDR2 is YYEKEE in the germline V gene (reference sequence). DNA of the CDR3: TGTGCCAGCAGCCCGGTGGGGGACTATGGCTACACCTTC. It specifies CASSPVGDYGYTF. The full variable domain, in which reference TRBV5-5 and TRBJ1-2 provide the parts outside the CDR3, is DAGVTQSPTHLIKTRGQQVTLRCSPISGHKSVSWYQQVLGQGPQFIFQYYEKEERGRGNFPDRFSARQFPNYSSELNVNALLLGDSALYLCASSPVGDYGYTFGSGTRLTVV.

In DNA form, the CDR3 reads TGTGCCAGCAGCTTAGTATGGAATCAGCCCCAGCATTTT. This encodes CASSLVWNQPQHF. This chain uses TRBV11-2 with TRBJ1-5; D is uncertain. Germline V gene data show CDR1 as SGHAT and CDR2 as FQNNGV. The CDR3 has 13 residues. V was shortened by 1 base and J by 4 bases, with 5 bases between the two germline ends.

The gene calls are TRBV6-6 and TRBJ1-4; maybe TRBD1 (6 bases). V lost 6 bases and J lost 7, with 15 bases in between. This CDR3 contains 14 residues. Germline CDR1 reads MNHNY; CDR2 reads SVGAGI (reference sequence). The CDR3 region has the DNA TGTGCCAGCAGCCAACAGGGCGCAAGTGAAAAACTGTTTTTT. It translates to CASSQQGASEKLFF.

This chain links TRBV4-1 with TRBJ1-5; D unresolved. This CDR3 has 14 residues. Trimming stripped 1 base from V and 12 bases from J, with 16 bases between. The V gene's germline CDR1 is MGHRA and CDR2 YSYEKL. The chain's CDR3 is CASSQALSALIQHF. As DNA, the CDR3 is TGCGCCAGCAGCCAAGCCCTTTCTGCTTTGATCCAGCATTTT.

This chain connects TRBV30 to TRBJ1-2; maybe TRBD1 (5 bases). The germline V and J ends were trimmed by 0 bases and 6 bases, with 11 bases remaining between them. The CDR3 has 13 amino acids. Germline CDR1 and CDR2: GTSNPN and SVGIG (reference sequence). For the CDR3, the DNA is TGTGCCTGGAGTGTAAGGGGAGCGAATGGCTACACCTTC. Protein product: CAWSVRGANGYTF.

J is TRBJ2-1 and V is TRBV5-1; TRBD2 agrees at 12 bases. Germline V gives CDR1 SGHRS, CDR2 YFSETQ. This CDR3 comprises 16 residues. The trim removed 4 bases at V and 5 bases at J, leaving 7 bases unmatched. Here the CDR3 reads CASSPRTSGENNEQFF. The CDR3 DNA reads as TGCGCCAGCAGCCCAAGGACTAGCGGGGAAAACAATGAGCAGTTCTTC.